This note documents a single T cell receptor beta chain sequence. The antigen is unknown. Into CD45RA+ naive and CD45RA-negative memory subsets, the CD4+ cells were split. The source of the sample is a study of shared clonotypes between healthy human individuals. The study, taken as a whole, reports: In several donors, around 5% of naive CD4 clonotypes appeared in common.

CDR3 length: 15 amino acids. Trimming took 2 bases from V and 7 from J; bases not matched to a gene: 9. The germline CDR1 and CDR2 sequences are ENHRY and SYGVKD. Replicate PCRs from sorted subsets contained roughly 220 ng DNA, which is 30,000 to 35,000 T cell genomes. Measured with immunoSEQ multiplex PCR; TCRdb has only the in-frame clones, and not every one. The table lists around 550,000 clones, 90% to 96% of them singletons. Sequenced input: naive CD4+ T cells sorted from blood. Regarding subset: CD45RA+ positively selected. The gene calls are TRBV10-3 and TRBJ2-7; 9 nucleotides line up with TRBD1. The TCR was taken from a woman in her twenties or thirties in good health. DNA for the CDR3: TGTGCCATCAGTGAGCCGGGACAGGGACTGACGGAGCAGTACTTC. Amino acid sequence: CAISEPGQGLTEQYF.